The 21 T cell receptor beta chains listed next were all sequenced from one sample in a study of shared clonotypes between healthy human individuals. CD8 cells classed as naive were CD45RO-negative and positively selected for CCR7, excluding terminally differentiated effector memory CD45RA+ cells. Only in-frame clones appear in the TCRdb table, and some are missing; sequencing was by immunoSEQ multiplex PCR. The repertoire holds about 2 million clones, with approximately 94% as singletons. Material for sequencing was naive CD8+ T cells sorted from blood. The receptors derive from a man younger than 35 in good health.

In nucleotides, the CDR3 is TGTGCCAGCAGTTTATCGGACGTCTTGAACACTGAAGCTTTCTTT. Translating it yields CASSLSDVLNTEAFF. This rearrangement joins TRBV28 to TRBJ1-1; no clear D gene. Per the germline V gene, CDR1 is MDHEN and CDR2 is SYDVKM. V lost 1 base and J 0 bases, leaving 9 bases between the germline ends. The CDR3 consists of 15 residues.

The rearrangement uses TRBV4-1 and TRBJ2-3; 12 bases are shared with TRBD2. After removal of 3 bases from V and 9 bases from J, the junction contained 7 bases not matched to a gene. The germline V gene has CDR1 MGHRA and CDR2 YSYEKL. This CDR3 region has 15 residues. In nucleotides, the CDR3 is TGCGCCAGCAGCCACCGACTAGCGGGGGAGGAGACGCAGTATTTT. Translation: CASSHRLAGEETQYF.

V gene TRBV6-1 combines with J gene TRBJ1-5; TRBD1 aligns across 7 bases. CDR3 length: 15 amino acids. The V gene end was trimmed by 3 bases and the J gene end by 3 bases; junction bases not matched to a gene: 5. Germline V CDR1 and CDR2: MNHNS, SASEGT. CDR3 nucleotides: TGTGCCAGCAGTGAGTTACAGGGGCTCAATCAGCCCCAGCATTTT. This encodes CASSELQGLNQPQHF.

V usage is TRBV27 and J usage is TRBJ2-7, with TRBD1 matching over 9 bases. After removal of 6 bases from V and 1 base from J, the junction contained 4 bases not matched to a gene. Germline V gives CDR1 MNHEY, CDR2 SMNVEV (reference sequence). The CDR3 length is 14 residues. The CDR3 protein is CASRQGAESYEQYF. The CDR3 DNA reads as TGTGCCAGCAGACAGGGGGCCGAATCCTACGAGCAGTACTTC.

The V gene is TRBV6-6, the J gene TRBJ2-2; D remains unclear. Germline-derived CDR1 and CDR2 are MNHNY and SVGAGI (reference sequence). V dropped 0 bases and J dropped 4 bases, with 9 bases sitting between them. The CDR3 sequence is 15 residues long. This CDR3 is CASSYSSWLTGELFF. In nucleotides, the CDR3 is TGTGCCAGCAGTTACTCGTCTTGGCTCACCGGGGAGCTGTTTTTT.

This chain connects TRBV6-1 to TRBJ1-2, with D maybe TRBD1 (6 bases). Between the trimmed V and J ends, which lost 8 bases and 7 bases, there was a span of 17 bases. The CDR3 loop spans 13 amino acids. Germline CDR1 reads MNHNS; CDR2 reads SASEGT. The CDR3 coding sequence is TGTGCCAGCGATTACGGGACATACAGTGGCTACACCTTC. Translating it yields CASDYGTYSGYTF.

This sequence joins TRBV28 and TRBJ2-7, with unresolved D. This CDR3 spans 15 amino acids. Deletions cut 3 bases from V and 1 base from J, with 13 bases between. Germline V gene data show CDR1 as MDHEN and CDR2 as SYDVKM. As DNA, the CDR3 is TGTGCCAGCAGTTTTCGCGTCGGCCGATCCTACGAGCAGTACTTC. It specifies CASSFRVGRSYEQYF.

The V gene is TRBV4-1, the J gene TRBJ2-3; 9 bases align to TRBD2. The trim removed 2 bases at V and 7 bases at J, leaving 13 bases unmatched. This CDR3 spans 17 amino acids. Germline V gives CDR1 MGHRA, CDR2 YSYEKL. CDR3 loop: CASSQRVTGTSTHTQYF. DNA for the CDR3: TGCGCCAGCAGCCAACGCGTAACCGGGACTAGCACCCATACGCAGTATTTT.

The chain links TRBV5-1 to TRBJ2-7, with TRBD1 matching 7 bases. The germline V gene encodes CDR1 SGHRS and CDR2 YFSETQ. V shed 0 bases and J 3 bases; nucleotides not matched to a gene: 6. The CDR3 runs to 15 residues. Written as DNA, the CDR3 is TGCGCCAGCAGCTTGGCGACAGGGAGAAGCTACGAGCAGTACTTC. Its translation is CASSLATGRSYEQYF.

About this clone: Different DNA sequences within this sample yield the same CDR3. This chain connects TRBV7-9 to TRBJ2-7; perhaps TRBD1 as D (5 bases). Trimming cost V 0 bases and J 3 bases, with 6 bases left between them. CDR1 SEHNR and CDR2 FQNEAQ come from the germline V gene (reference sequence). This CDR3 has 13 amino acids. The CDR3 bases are TGTGCCAGCAGCTTAGCGCAGGGCTACGAGCAGTACTTC. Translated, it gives CASSLAQGYEQYF.

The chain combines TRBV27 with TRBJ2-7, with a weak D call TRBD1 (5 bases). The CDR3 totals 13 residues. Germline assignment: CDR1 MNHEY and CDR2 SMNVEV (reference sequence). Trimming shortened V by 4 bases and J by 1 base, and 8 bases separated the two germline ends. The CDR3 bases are TGTGCCAGCAGTTGGACACTTTCCTACGAGCAGTACTTC. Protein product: CASSWTLSYEQYF.

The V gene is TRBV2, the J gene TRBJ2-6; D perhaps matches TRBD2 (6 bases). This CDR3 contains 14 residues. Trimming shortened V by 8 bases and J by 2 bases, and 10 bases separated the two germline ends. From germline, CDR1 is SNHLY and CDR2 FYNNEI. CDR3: CASGWGAGANVLTF. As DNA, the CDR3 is TGTGCCAGCGGTTGGGGGGCTGGGGCCAACGTCCTGACTTTC.

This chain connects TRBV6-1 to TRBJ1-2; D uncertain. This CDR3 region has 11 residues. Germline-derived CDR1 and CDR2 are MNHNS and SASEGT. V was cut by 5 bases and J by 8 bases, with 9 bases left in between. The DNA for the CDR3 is TGTGCCAGCAGTAGCCTCGGCGGCTACACCTTC. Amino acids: CASSSLGGYTF.

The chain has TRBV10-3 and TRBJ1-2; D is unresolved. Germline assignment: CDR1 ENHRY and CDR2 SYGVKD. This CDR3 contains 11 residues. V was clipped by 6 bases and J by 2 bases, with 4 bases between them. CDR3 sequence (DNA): TGTGCCATCAGGCTGAACTATGGCTACACCTTC. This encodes CAIRLNYGYTF.

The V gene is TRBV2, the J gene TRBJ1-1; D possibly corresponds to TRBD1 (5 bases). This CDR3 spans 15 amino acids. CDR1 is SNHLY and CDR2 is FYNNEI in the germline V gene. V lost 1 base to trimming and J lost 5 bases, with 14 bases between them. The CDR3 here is CASSEGEGRGTEAFF. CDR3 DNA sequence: TGTGCCAGCAGTGAAGGAGAGGGACGGGGAACTGAAGCTTTCTTT.

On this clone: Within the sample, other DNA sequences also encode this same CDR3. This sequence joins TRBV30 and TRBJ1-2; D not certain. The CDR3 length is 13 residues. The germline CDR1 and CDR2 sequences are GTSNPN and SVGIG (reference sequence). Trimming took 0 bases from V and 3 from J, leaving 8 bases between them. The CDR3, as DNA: TGTGCCTGGAGTGTAACGGGTGACTATGGCTACACCTTC. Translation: CAWSVTGDYGYTF. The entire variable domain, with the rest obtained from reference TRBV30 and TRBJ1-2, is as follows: SQTIHQWPATLVQPVGSPLSLECTVEGTSNPNLYWYRQAAGRGLQLLFYSVGIGQISSEVPQNLSASRPQDRQFILSSKKLLLSDSGFYLCAWSVTGDYGYTFGSGTRLTVV.

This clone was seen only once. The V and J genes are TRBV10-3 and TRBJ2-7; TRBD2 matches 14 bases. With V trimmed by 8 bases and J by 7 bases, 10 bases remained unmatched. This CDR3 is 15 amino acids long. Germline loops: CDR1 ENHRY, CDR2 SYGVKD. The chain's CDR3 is CAIGGGLAGDLEQYF. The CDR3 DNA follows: TGTGCCATCGGTGGGGGACTAGCGGGAGATTTGGAGCAGTACTTC.

Here the CDR3 DNA reads TGTGCCAGCAGCCTTGGGGATGTCAGCGGGAGGGAGCAGTACTTC. Translating it yields CASSLGDVSGREQYF. The V and J genes are TRBV5-5 and TRBJ2-7, with 9 bases aligning to TRBD2. From germline, CDR1 is SGHKS and CDR2 YYEKEE (reference sequence). The CDR3 extends over 15 amino acids. V dropped 4 bases and J dropped 7; count of bases not matched to a gene: 12.

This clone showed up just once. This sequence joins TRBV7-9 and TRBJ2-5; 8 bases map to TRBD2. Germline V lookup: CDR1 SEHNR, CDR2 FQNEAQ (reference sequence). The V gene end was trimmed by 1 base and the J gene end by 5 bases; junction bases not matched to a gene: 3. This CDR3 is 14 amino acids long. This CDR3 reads CASSLVLAVETQYF. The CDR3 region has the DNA TGTGCCAGCAGCTTAGTACTAGCGGTGGAGACCCAGTACTTC.

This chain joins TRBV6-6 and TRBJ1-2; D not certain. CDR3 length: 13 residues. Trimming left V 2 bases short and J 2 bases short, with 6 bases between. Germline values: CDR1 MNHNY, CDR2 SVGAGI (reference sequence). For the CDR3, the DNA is TGTGCCAGCAGTTACGGCGAGAACTATGGCTACACCTTC. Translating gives CASSYGENYGYTF.

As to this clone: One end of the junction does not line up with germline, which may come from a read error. CDR3 in DNA: TGTGCCAGCAGTGATGAGGCGGGGGATAACTTC. It encodes CASSDEAGDNF. The rearrangement uses TRBV2 and TRBJ2-7, with 7 bases lining up with TRBD2. The CDR3 has 11 residues. CDR1 is SNHLY and CDR2 is FYNNEI in the germline V gene.